This TCR beta chain was documented in a study of response to subunit inactivated influenza vaccine. One entry per CDR3 protein results from TCRdb running MiXCR on the RT-PCR reads. The data show a few hundred thousand distinct CDR3 sequences, around 15% seen once. In germline, CDR1 is DFQATT, CDR2 SNEGSKA (reference sequence). V was pared by 0 bases and J by 4 bases, with 10 bases between. This CDR3 region has 15 residues. Sequenced here: PBMCs from blood, sampled 11 to 12 days after vaccination. The receptor comes from a man in his fifties who received an inactivated influenza vaccine. The V gene is TRBV20-1, the J gene TRBJ1-6, with D uncertain. The CDR3 DNA is TGCAGTGCTAGAGATGAATCGATGTATAATTCACCCCTCCACTTT. Amino acids: CSARDESMYNSPLHF.